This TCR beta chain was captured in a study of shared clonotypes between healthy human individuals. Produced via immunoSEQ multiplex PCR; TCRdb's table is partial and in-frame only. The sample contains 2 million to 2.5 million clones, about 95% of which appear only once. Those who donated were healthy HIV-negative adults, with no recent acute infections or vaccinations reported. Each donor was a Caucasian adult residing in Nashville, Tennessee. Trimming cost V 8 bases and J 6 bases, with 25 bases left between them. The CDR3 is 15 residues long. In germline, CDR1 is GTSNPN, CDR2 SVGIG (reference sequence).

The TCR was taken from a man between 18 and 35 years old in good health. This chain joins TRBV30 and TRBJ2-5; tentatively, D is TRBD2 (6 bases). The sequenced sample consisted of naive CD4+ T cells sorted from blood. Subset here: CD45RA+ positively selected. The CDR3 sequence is CARTTGAAREQTQYF. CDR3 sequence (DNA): TGTGCCAGGACAACGGGAGCGGCCCGGGAACAGACCCAGTACTTC. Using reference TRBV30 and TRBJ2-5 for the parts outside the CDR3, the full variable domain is SQTIHQWPATLVQPVGSPLSLECTVEGTSNPNLYWYRQAAGRGLQLLFYSVGIGQISSEVPQNLSASRPQDRQFILSSKKLLLSDSGFYLCARTTGAAREQTQYFGPGTRLLVL.